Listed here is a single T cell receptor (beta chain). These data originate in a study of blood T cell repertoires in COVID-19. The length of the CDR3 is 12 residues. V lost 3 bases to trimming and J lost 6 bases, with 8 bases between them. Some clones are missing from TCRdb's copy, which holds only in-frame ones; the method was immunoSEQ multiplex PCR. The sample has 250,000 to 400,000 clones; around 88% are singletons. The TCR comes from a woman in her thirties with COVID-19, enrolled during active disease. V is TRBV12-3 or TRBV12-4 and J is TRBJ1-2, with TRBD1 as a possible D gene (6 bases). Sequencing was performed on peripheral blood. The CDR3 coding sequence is TGTGCCAGCAGTTTCCGGACAGATGGCTACACCTTC. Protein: CASSFRTDGYTF.